The next 8 T cell receptor beta chains were all read from a single sample in a study of shared clonotypes between healthy human individuals. The data were produced by immunoSEQ multiplex PCR, yet TCRdb's version contains in-frame clones alone and is incomplete. The sample consists of 550,000 to 700,000 clones, more than 70% of them appearing once. Sequencing used memory CD4+ T cells sorted from blood. Subset denoted: CD45RA-negative fraction. These TCRs come from a woman aged 25-40 years in good health.

The J gene is TRBJ1-5, the V gene TRBV4-1; TRBD1 agrees at 9 bases. This CDR3 has 20 amino acids. The V gene end was trimmed by 0 bases and the J gene end by 0 bases; junction bases not matched to a gene: 12. Germline CDR1 reads MGHRA; CDR2 reads YSYEKL. The CDR3 loop is CASSQDRGDRVDPSNQPQHF. CDR3 nucleotide sequence: TGCGCCAGCAGCCAAGATAGGGGGGACAGGGTCGACCCTAGCAATCAGCCCCAGCATTTT.

The count of this clone is one. The same CDR3 can be traced to other DNA sequences in this sample. CDR3 in amino acids: CASSTTSGRYNEQFF. CDR3 coding DNA: TGTGCCAGTAGTACCACTAGCGGGAGGTACAATGAGCAGTTCTTC. The chain uses TRBV19 and TRBJ2-1; 12 bases are a match to TRBD2. The CDR3 covers 15 residues. The germline CDR1 and CDR2 sequences are LNHDA and SQIVND (reference sequence). V was clipped by 4 bases and J by 4 bases; unmatched bases: 2.

The chain couples TRBV4-1 to TRBJ1-5; D gene uncertain. The germline V and J ends were trimmed by 4 bases and 1 base, with 8 bases remaining between them. The CDR3 length is 14 residues. CDR1 and CDR2 from the germline V gene are MGHRA and YSYEKL. The DNA of the CDR3 is TGCGCCAGCAGCCGACTTCTCAGCAATCAGCCCCAGCATTTT. Translation gives CASSRLLSNQPQHF.

The rearrangement joins TRBV19 to TRBJ2-4, with 11 bases matching TRBD1. Germline-derived CDR1 and CDR2 are LNHDA and SQIVND (reference sequence). The CDR3 totals 16 residues. The V segment lost 5 bases and the J segment 12 bases; nucleotides outside the gene matches: 15. CDR3 bases: TGTGCCAGTAGTCCCAGGGACAGGGGGTCCTTCCCCCCTCAGTACTTC. It codes for CASSPRDRGSFPPQYF.

The chain has TRBV5-4 and TRBJ1-2; D unresolved. Germline-derived CDR1 and CDR2 are SGHNT and YYREEE (reference sequence). The length of the CDR3 is 14 residues. V dropped 5 bases and J dropped 0 bases, with 11 bases sitting between them. CDR3 nucleotide sequence: TGTGCCAGCAGGTTGACTGGAACTAACTATGGCTACACCTTC. It is translated as CASRLTGTNYGYTF.

CDR3 residues: CASRAREAASAFF. CDR3 in DNA: TGTGCCAGTAGGGCTAGAGAGGCGGCCTCCGCGTTCTTC. The chain links TRBV19 to TRBJ2-1, with no clear D. CDR3 length equals 13 residues. Trimming took off 6 bases at V and 15 bases at J, with 21 bases between the two ends. CDR1 and CDR2 from the germline V gene are LNHDA and SQIVND (reference sequence).

V usage is TRBV21-1 and J usage is TRBJ2-5; the table calls TRBD1, which could not be checked here. TRBV21-1 is classified as a pseudogene. The length of the CDR3 is 13 residues. In DNA, the CDR3 is TGTGCCAGCCCCAAGGGGGATACGGAGACCCAGTACTTC. Amino acid sequence: CASPKGDTETQYF.

The rearrangement joins TRBV28 to TRBJ2-6; D not certain. Germline assignment: CDR1 MDHEN and CDR2 SYDVKM. With 6 bases removed from V and 3 bases from J, the gap between germline ends came to 6 bases. The CDR3 spans 13 residues. The CDR3, as DNA: TGTGCCAGCAGGAGAGATGGGGCCAACGTCCTGACTTTC. Its translation: CASRRDGANVLTF.